This T cell receptor (beta chain) came from a study of cytomegalovirus exposure and HLA in healthy donors. Some clones are missing from TCRdb's copy, which holds only in-frame ones; the method was immunoSEQ multiplex PCR. Altogether about 65,000 clones are present, roughly nine tenths being singletons, with the ten largest covering around 1.2%. This clone was counted between two and nine times. The sample was PBMCs. The source of this sequence is a woman in her late teens or twenties in good health and CMV-seronegative.

The CDR3 DNA is TGTGCCAGCAGCTCCACGGGACTAGGGAACAATGAGCAGTTCTTC. Its protein product is CASSSTGLGNNEQFF. This rearrangement joins TRBV7-3 to TRBJ2-1; 8 nucleotides match TRBD2. The CDR3 totals 15 residues. Germline CDR1 is SGHTA and CDR2 is FQGTGA. V lost 4 bases to trimming and J lost 5 bases; unmatched junction nucleotides: 7. Filled out from reference TRBV7-3 and TRBJ2-1, the complete variable domain reads GAGVSQTPSNKVTEKGKYVELRCDPISGHTALYWYRQSLGQGPEFLIYFQGTGAADDSGLPNDRFFAVRPEGSVSTLKIQRTERGDSAVYLCASSSTGLGNNEQFFGPGTRLTVL.